What follows describes a single TCR beta chain. What it binds is unknown. As to treatment: oral pan-JAK inhibitor, 5-10 mg twice daily. This entry is derived from a study of CD8+ T cells in alopecia areata. Losses at the gene ends were 3 bases for V and 4 bases for J; bases not matched to a gene: 5. The CDR3 loop spans 15 amino acids. Germline V gene sequence: CDR1 SGHRS, CDR2 YFSETQ. Study-wide results and limits: Tofacitinib significantly brought down scalp clonality and expanded CD8+ clones among top 100. Many expanded lesional clones persisted in scalp and blood during tofacitinib. Affected scalp, especially in alopecia totalis/universalis, had a higher clonality than normal scalp did.

The sequencing template was cDNA reverse transcribed from extracted RNA. Repertoires were generated with immunoSEQ multiplex PCR, while TCRdb's copy carries only in-frame clones and drops some. This table holds 95,000 to 110,000 clones, roughly 89% found once. The chain uses TRBV5-1 and TRBJ2-3; 10 nucleotides line up with TRBD1. Here the sequenced sample was CD8+ T cells sorted from blood, taken at week 24, from a patient treated with tofacitinib. The receptor's source is a human donor with alopecia areata. The CDR3 sequence is CASSSGTGDSDTQYF. CDR3 in DNA: TGCGCCAGCAGCTCGGGGACAGGGGACTCAGATACGCAGTATTTT.